In its sample, the clone carrying this TCR beta chain was seen many times. The antigen remains undetermined. Arm-PCR with iRepertoire HTBI primers amplified the CDR3 regions for these TCR beta libraries. Each CDR3 protein gets one entry after TCRdb re-called the multiplex PCR reads with MiXCR. Here the sample spans 600,000 to 850,000 distinct CDR3 sequences, about 30% being singletons. The CDR3 loop spans 13 amino acids. V was trimmed by 11 bases and J by 0 bases, leaving 14 bases between them. Germline assignment: CDR1 SNHLY and CDR2 FYNNEI. This entry comes from a study of regulatory T cells in long-lasting Graves disease. Study-level findings and limits: Newly diagnosed disease favored TRBV20-1 and TRBJ2-1 over persistent disease.

Time point described: persistent/refractory GD, antithyroid drugs over 5 years with positive TRAb. From RNA extracted from PBMCs, the TCR library was made. The source material was peripheral blood mononuclear cells (PBMCs), sampled when the disease was refractory, from a patient treated with antithyroid drugs. The V and J genes are TRBV2 and TRBJ2-7; D is undetermined. The source is a female donor with Graves disease. The CDR3: CAVGYISSYEQYF. DNA for the CDR3: TGTGCCGTTGGGTACATAAGCTCCTACGAGCAGTACTTC. Filled out from reference TRBV2 and TRBJ2-7, the complete variable domain reads EPEVTQTPSHQVTQMGQEVILRCVPISNHLYFYWYRQILGQKVEFLVSFYNNEISEKSEIFDDQFSVERPDGSNFTLKIRSTKLEDSAMYFCAVGYISSYEQYFGPGTRLTVT.